This is a list of T cell receptor beta chains from one sample in a study of blood T cell repertoires in COVID-19. Assay: immunoSEQ multiplex PCR; the TCRdb copy retains only in-frame clones and omits some. The sample has about 330,000 clones, around 90% seen once. Sequenced input: peripheral blood. All receptors derive from a man aged 25 to 40 with COVID-19, enrolled during active disease. Each CDR3 is given with its conserved first and last residue. A D gene is named only where the DNA matches it firmly. Some rows have no size entry. The others give once, few or many, or a class for an expanded clone.

TRBV6-6	TRBJ2-2	TRBD1	once	CASSPRQGNTGELFF	TGTGCCAGCAGTCCAAGACAGGGCAACACCGGGGAGCTGTTTTTT
TRBV10-3	TRBJ2-7	NA	NA	CAIIGAGRGEQYF	TGTGCCATCATAGGTGCGGGACGGGGCGAGCAGTACTTC
TRBV7-9	TRBJ2-3	TRBD1	NA	CASRTGTDTQYF	TGTGCCAGCAGGACAGGGACAGATACGCAGTATTTT
TRBV15	TRBJ1-2	NA	NA	CATSRGRPPSYGYTF	TGTGCCACCAGCAGAGGTCGACCACCTAGCTATGGCTACACCTTC
TRBV4-3	TRBJ2-1	TRBD1	many	CASSQDPGQGRSNEQFF	TGCGCCAGCAGCCAAGACCCGGGACAGGGGCGTTCAAATGAGCAGTTCTTC
TRBV5-4	TRBJ1-4	NA	NA	CASSPGRGSGLTNEKLFF	TGTGCCAGCAGCCCGGGACGGGGGTCGGGGCTAACTAATGAAAAACTGTTTTTT
TRBV7-9	TRBJ1-2	TRBD1	NA	CASSFAGQPYGYTF	TGTGCCAGCAGCTTCGCGGGACAGCCCTATGGCTACACCTTC
TRBV14	TRBJ2-5	TRBD2	NA	CASSQDREWRGEQETQYF	TGTGCCAGCAGCCAAGATCGGGAATGGCGGGGGGAGCAAGAGACCCAGTACTTC
TRBV19	TRBJ2-2	TRBD2	NA	CASTRTSGANTGELFF	TGTGCCAGTACCAGGACTAGCGGGGCGAACACCGGGGAGCTGTTTTTT
TRBV7-3	TRBJ1-1	NA	NA	CASSSNSGNTEAFF	TGTGCCAGCAGCTCAAACAGTGGGAACACTGAAGCTTTCTTT
TRBV6-1	TRBJ2-7	NA	NA	CASSEWVGGYEQYF	TGTGCCAGCAGTGAATGGGTCGGGGGCTACGAGCAGTACTTC
TRBV14	TRBJ2-3	TRBD2	NA	CASSHSGAGGPLVDTQYF	TGTGCCAGCAGCCATTCCGGAGCGGGAGGGCCTTTGGTAGATACGCAGTATTTT
TRBV6-5	TRBJ2-3	NA	NA	CASSYSRGDTQYF	TGTGCCAGCAGTTACAGCCGGGGAGATACGCAGTATTTT
TRBV27	TRBJ2-7	TRBD1	once	CASSDRVKYEQYF	TGTGCCAGCTCTGACAGGGTGAAGTACGAGCAGTACTTC
TRBV13	TRBJ2-7	TRBD2	NA	CASSLSGTSVYEQYF	TGTGCCAGCAGCTTATCCGGGACTAGCGTCTACGAGCAGTACTTC
TRBV7-2	TRBJ1-5	NA	few	CASSNFLSNQPQHF	TGTGCCAGCAGCAATTTTTTAAGCAATCAGCCCCAGCATTTT
TRBV7-2	TRBJ1-3	TRBD1	NA	CASSFDRGGGTIYF	TGTGCCAGCAGCTTCGACAGGGGGGGAGGCACCATATATTTT
TRBV5-1	TRBJ1-2	NA	NA	CASSLGPANYGYTF	TGCGCCAGCAGCTTGGGGCCAGCTAACTATGGCTACACCTTC
TRBV30	TRBJ2-7	NA	once	CAWSAKMGLSSYEQYF	TGTGCCTGGAGCGCGAAAATGGGCCTAAGCTCCTACGAGCAGTACTTC
TRBV7-9	TRBJ2-7	TRBD1	NA	CASSLTGARGYEQYF	TGTGCCAGCAGCTTAACAGGGGCCAGGGGATACGAGCAGTACTTC
TRBV6-1	TRBJ2-7	NA	NA	CASGLRGWEQYF	TGTGCCAGCGGCCTCAGGGGTTGGGAGCAGTACTTC
TRBV5-4	TRBJ2-3	TRBD2	NA	CASSRSGGDRTDTQYF	TGTGCCAGCAGTCGTAGCGGGGGGGACCGCACAGATACGCAGTATTTT
TRBV7-6	TRBJ2-3	NA	NA	CASSLGTTDTDTQYF	TGTGCCAGCAGCTTAGGGACTACGGACACAGATACGCAGTATTTT
TRBV28	TRBJ2-7	TRBD1	once	CASSNPGQGFTSYEQYF	TGTGCCAGCAGTAATCCGGGACAGGGGTTTACCTCCTACGAGCAGTACTTC
TRBV5-1	TRBJ2-1	TRBD2	NA	CASSLTSGGANEQFF	TGCGCCAGCAGCTTGACTAGCGGGGGGGCAAATGAGCAGTTCTTC
TRBV15	TRBJ2-7	TRBD1	once	CATSRGTGGSYEQYF	TGTGCCACCAGCAGAGGGACAGGAGGCTCCTACGAGCAGTACTTC
TRBV5-1	TRBJ2-3	TRBD2	once	CASSYSGRARTDTQYF	TGCGCCAGCAGCTATAGCGGGAGGGCCAGGACAGATACGCAGTATTTT
TRBV9	TRBJ2-5	NA	NA	CASSVYGKETQYF	TGTGCCAGCAGCGTCTACGGGAAGGAGACCCAGTACTTC
TRBV4-2	TRBJ2-7	NA	NA	CASSQAGVSYEQYF	TGTGCCAGCAGCCAAGCGGGGGTCTCCTACGAGCAGTACTTC
TRBV9	TRBJ2-5	TRBD1	NA	CASSVDRGQETQYF	TGTGCCAGCAGCGTTGACAGGGGGCAAGAGACCCAGTACTTC
TRBV19	TRBJ1-5	NA	NA	CASSTPSGGVGNQPQHF	TGTGCCAGTAGTACCCCATCGGGGGGAGTGGGCAATCAGCCCCAGCATTTT
TRBV20-1	TRBJ2-7	TRBD2	NA	CSASGGREQYF	TGCAGTGCTTCGGGAGGGAGAGAGCAGTACTTC
TRBV28	TRBJ2-5	NA	NA	CASSGPRAGQETQYF	TGTGCCAGCAGTGGTCCGAGGGCGGGCCAAGAGACCCAGTACTTC
TRBV2	TRBJ1-4	NA	NA	CASNTGPNEKLFF	TGTGCCAGCAATACAGGGCCTAATGAAAAACTGTTTTTT
TRBV6-5	TRBJ2-7	NA	NA	CANSYDIRGREQYF	TGTGCCAACAGTTACGATATCCGGGGTCGGGAGCAGTACTTC
TRBV29-1	TRBJ2-5	TRBD1	NA	CSVRGDRGGTETQYF	TGCAGCGTCCGAGGGGACAGGGGAGGCACAGAGACCCAGTACTTC
TRBV19	TRBJ2-1	NA	NA	CASRTGTGYNEQFF	TGTGCCAGTAGGACCGGGACTGGCTACAATGAGCAGTTCTTC
TRBV12-3/TRBV12-4	TRBJ2-1	NA	NA	CASSQDSHNEQFF	TGTGCCAGCAGTCAGGACTCGCACAATGAGCAGTTCTTC
TRBV29-1	TRBJ1-1	TRBD1	NA	CSVLWETGVGWSEAFF	TGCAGCGTTCTGTGGGAAACAGGGGTCGGTTGGTCTGAAGCTTTCTTT
TRBV11-3	TRBJ2-7	TRBD1	NA	CASRLVGTGSYEQYF	TGTGCCAGCAGGTTGGTTGGGACAGGGTCCTACGAGCAGTACTTC
TRBV5-4	TRBJ1-1	NA	NA	CASSLESRGPTEAFF	TGTGCCAGCAGCCTGGAGTCCAGAGGCCCCACTGAAGCTTTCTTT
TRBV23-1	TRBJ1-1	NA	NA	CASSPFKGGGQNTEAFF	TGCGCCAGCAGTCCCTTTAAGGGGGGGGGCCAGAACACTGAAGCTTTCTTT
TRBV6-4	TRBJ2-1	TRBD2	NA	CASSRTSGGYNEQFF	TGTGCCAGCAGTCGGACTAGCGGGGGGTACAATGAGCAGTTCTTC
TRBV28	TRBJ2-7	NA	NA	CASSSGDEQYF	TGTGCCAGCAGTTCAGGGGACGAGCAGTACTTC
TRBV9	TRBJ2-1	TRBD1	NA	CASSVEGGEGNEQFF	TGTGCCAGCAGCGTCGAAGGGGGCGAAGGTAATGAGCAGTTCTTC
TRBV27	TRBJ1-1	NA	NA	CASSLKRNTEAFF	TGTGCCAGCAGTCTCAAGCGGAACACTGAAGCTTTCTTT
TRBV11-3	TRBJ2-7	TRBD2	few	CASSPGTSGRLRGEQYF	TGTGCCAGCAGCCCCGGGACTAGCGGGAGGTTGAGGGGCGAGCAGTACTTC
TRBV6-5	TRBJ1-1	NA	NA	CATVKYTEAFF	TGTGCCACCGTTAAATACACTGAAGCTTTCTTT
TRBV6-2/TRBV6-3	TRBJ2-1	NA	NA	CASSKQALYNEQFF	TGTGCCAGCAGCAAGCAAGCGTTATACAATGAGCAGTTCTTC
TRBV4-3	TRBJ2-3	NA	NA	CASSQQGSSTDTQYF	TGCGCCAGCAGCCAACAGGGGTCCAGCACAGATACGCAGTATTTT
TRBV27	TRBJ2-1	TRBD2	NA	CASTRLAGINNEQFF	TGTGCCAGCACACGACTAGCGGGGATAAACAATGAGCAGTTCTTC
TRBV7-9	TRBJ2-2	TRBD1	few	CASSPWTGGTGELFF	TGTGCCAGCAGCCCCTGGACAGGGGGCACCGGGGAGCTGTTTTTT
TRBV7-2	TRBJ1-2	TRBD1	few	CASSPDRDYGYTF	TGTGCCAGCAGCCCAGACAGGGACTATGGCTACACCTTC
TRBV2	TRBJ2-7	TRBD1	NA	CASRRQGTSYEQYF	TGTGCCAGCAGAAGACAGGGAACATCCTACGAGCAGTACTTC
TRBV15	TRBJ2-1	NA	NA	CATSREGWDGNEQFF	TGTGCCACCAGCAGGGAGGGCTGGGACGGCAATGAGCAGTTCTTC
TRBV12-5	TRBJ1-2	NA	NA	CASGSGVHGYTF	TGTGCTAGTGGTTCGGGGGTGCATGGCTACACCTTC
TRBV19	TRBJ2-7	NA	NA	CASSGLLERYEQYF	TGTGCCAGTAGTGGCCTTTTGGAGCGCTACGAGCAGTACTTC
TRBV18	TRBJ2-7	NA	NA	CASSKLRVVHEQYF	TGTGCCAGCTCAAAACTCAGGGTTGTGCACGAGCAGTACTTC
TRBV19	TRBJ2-5	TRBD1	NA	CASSKTGEPGWTQYF	TGTGCCAGTAGCAAAACAGGGGAGCCAGGGTGGACCCAGTACTTC
TRBV4-2	TRBJ1-2	NA	NA	CASSPDRSLVVYGYTF	TGTGCCAGCAGCCCGGACAGATCTCTTGTAGTCTATGGCTACACCTTC